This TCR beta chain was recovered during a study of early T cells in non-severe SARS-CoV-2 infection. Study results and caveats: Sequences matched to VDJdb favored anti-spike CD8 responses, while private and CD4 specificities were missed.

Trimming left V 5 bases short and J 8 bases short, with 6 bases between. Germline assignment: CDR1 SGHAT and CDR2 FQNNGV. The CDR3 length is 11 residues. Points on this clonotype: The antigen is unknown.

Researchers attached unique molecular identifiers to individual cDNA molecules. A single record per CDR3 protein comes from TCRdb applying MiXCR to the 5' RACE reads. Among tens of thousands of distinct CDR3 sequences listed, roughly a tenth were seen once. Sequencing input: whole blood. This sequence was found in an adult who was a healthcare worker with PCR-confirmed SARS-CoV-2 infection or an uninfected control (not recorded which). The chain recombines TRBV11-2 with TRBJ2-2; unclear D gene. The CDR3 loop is CASSIAGELFF. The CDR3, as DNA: TGTGCCAGCAGCATTGCGGGGGAGCTGTTTTTT.